The clone carrying this T cell receptor (beta chain) has just one count. Antigen unknown. The data were taken from a study of T-cell memory formation after mild COVID-19. Study as a whole: There were largely donor-specific TCR clusters.

TCR alpha and TCR beta cDNA libraries with sample barcodes and UMIs came from 5'RACE using constant-segment primers. TCRdb passed the 5' RACE reads through MiXCR, listing each CDR3 protein once. The sample consists of 450,000 to 700,000 distinct CDR3 sequences, around 17% of them appearing once. Study outcomes and limitations: Day 15 to 85 contractors were CD4/CD8 balanced; later expanders leaned CD4+. Contracting CD4+ clones lay largely in CM and EM, with CD8+ ones residing in EMRA.

The CDR3 length is 15 residues. Trimming removed 4 bases from V and 7 bases from J, with 19 bases in between. Looked up from germline, CDR1 is SNHLY and CDR2 is FYNNEI. The TCR comes from an adult woman who had mild COVID-19 (a few samples of this study predate the infection). Cell type and time point are not known. Sequencing was carried out using PBMCs or a T cell subset sorted from them (not recorded which). V gene TRBV2 combines with J gene TRBJ1-1; D not certain. For the CDR3, the DNA is TGTGCCAGCAGTGGAGTAAAGAGGTCAGGCAGTGAAGCTTTCTTT. Amino acid sequence: CASSGVKRSGSEAFF.